Below are 5 T cell receptor beta chains sequenced from a single sample in a study of blood T cells in healthy people across ages. Using a J-beta primer mix together with a sample-barcoded 5' primer, a second PCR was run for roughly 7 to 12 cycles. TCRdb itself ran the 5' RACE reads through MiXCR, one entry per CDR3 protein. The table has 780,000 or so distinct CDR3 sequences, approximately 53% seen once; the top ten hold approximately 40%. The specimen was blood. These receptors all stem from an elderly man in good health.

The count of this clonotype is one. V is TRBV6-1 and J is TRBJ1-1; perhaps TRBD1 as D (6 bases). V lost 4 bases, J lost 3 bases, and 18 bases lay in between. The CDR3 totals 16 residues. CDR1 and CDR2 (germline): MNHNS, SASEGT. In DNA, the CDR3 is TGTGCCAGCAGTGGGGGGATGCGCAGGGGAGACACTGAAGCTTTCTTT. This sequence encodes CASSGGMRRGDTEAFF.

This clonotype was counted only a few times. This chain joins TRBV29-1 and TRBJ2-1, with D unresolved. Gene TRBJ2-7 matches the end of the DNA better, so the J call may be wrong. The CDR3 sequence is 12 residues long. The germline V gene has CDR1 SQVTM and CDR2 ANQGSEA. This CDR3 is CSVQSSYNEQYF. The CDR3 coding sequence is TGCAGCGTACAGAGCTCCTACAATGAGCAGTACTTC.

This clonotype was picked up one time. The rearrangement links TRBV7-2 to TRBJ2-7, with 7 bases aligning to TRBD2. The ends lost 5 bases at V and 2 bases at J; junction bases unmatched: 12. This CDR3 comprises 16 residues. Germline CDR1 is SGHTA and CDR2 is FQGNSA. The DNA of the CDR3 is TGTACCAGCAGCCCTAGGGGAGGGGACTCAACCTACGAGCAGTACTTC. It is translated as CTSSPRGGDSTYEQYF. Using reference TRBV7-2 and TRBJ2-7 for the parts outside the CDR3, the full variable domain is GAGVSQSPSNKVTEKGKDVELRCDPISGHTALYWYRQSLGQGLEFLIYFQGNSAPDKSGLPSDRFSAERTGGSVSTLTIQRTQQEDSAVYLCTSSPRGGDSTYEQYFGPGTRLTVT.

The chain couples TRBV20-1 to TRBJ1-2; TRBD1 matches 7 bases. Per germline, CDR1 DFQATT and CDR2 SNEGSKA (reference sequence). V shed 4 bases, J shed 5 bases, and the junction held 4 bases outside the gene matches. CDR3 length: 12 amino acids. The DNA of the CDR3 is TGCAGTGCTAAGGGACAGCAGTATGGCTACACCTTC. Its protein is CSAKGQQYGYTF.

This chain links TRBV6-1 with TRBJ2-7; TRBD2 might be the D (5 bases). This CDR3 is 13 amino acids long. Germline values: CDR1 MNHNS, CDR2 SASEGT. V was pared by 5 bases and J by 4 bases, with 12 bases between. The DNA of the CDR3 is TGTGCCAGCAGTCCTTCTGGGAGATACGAGCAGTACTTC. This translates into CASSPSGRYEQYF.